This T cell receptor (beta chain) was obtained from a study of T-cell reconstitution after alpha-beta-depleted transplantation in children (dated by TCRdb to 2016 to 2017). Background on the whole study: Using TCR repertoire profiling, the study followed T-cell immune reconstitution in a quantitative way in children after TCRalphabeta/CD19-depleted allogeneic hematopoietic cell transplantation. Broader findings and caveats from the paper: Over subsequent months, a decline in hyperexpanded clone frequencies was noted, and after one year, T-cell counts and TCRbeta diversity were mostly ascribed to newly produced T cells. Apparently early alphabetaT-cell count recovery about two months after transplant reportedly relied on only several hundred rapidly expanded clones derived from non-depleted graft cells. The high TCRbeta diversity at day 60 in some patients was ascribed to recipient T cells and intrathymic progenitors that had survived conditioning.

Trimming takes 2 bases off V and 5 bases off J; junction bases not matched to a gene: 12. The germline V gene (reference sequence) specifies DFQATT as CDR1 and SNEGSKA as CDR2. The CDR3 contains 17 residues, cysteine and phenylalanine counted. Only CDR3 DNA is held: 51 bases, read in frame from base 1. This clonotype was counted many times. Its cognate antigen has yet to be identified. Within one base of it there is no much larger clone, and no base qualities were kept. Library preparation employed PCR. Sequenced using an Illumina HiSeq 2500. To normalize quantification of the TCRbeta repertoire, the TCR libraries were built with molecular barcoding that relied on unique molecular identifiers. The raw public data were reprocessed by TCRdb itself: fastp quality trimming at Q25, MiXCR clonotype calling, in-frame beta chains only. Every distinct CDR3 protein forms one entry, paired with its most common genes and DNA. This sample is represented by about 280,000 distinct CDR3 sequences; 11% of them were singletons. The top ten clonotypes cover 23% of the sample.

Sample treatment or condition, as interpreted from the label and publication: allogeneic hematopoietic cell transplantation with graft depleted of TCRalphabeta T cells and CD19 B cells. TCRalphabeta/CD19-depleted allogeneic hematopoietic cell grafts were given to the transplant recipients, all of whom were children. The starting material was peripheral blood, obtained 180 days after TCRalphabeta/CD19-depleted stem cell transplant. The sequence derives from a male patient between 2 and 10 years old who had a stem cell transplant for chronic granulomatous disease, so the T cells may come from the graft donor. The sequence is built from TRBV20-1 and TRBJ2-1; TRBD2 agrees with 10 junctional bases. The encoded CDR3 is CSARRGVSGRRNNEQFF. The DNA sequence follows: TGCAGTGCTAGAAGAGGGGTTAGCGGGAGGCGGAACAATGAGCAGTTCTTC.